What follows are 12 T cell receptor beta chains derived from one specimen sequenced in a study of Graves' ophthalmopathy and Graves' hyperthyroidism. The authors amplified TCR beta CDR3 regions from RNA transcripts. Second-round multiplex PCR followed a first-round RT-PCR using HTBI primers. TCRdb redid the calling of the multiplex PCR reads with MiXCR, one entry per CDR3 protein. The sample lists over a million distinct CDR3 sequences; less than 45% were seen once. The sample consisted of peripheral blood or thyroid tissue (not recorded which). These receptors were taken from an adult man with Graves' hyperthyroidism.

This clonotype was recorded at least ten times. This rearrangement joins TRBV19 to TRBJ2-2; D not certain. V was clipped by 3 bases and J by 5 bases, with 7 bases between them. Per germline, CDR1 LNHDA and CDR2 SQIVND (reference sequence). The CDR3 has 13 amino acids. DNA of the CDR3: TGTGCCAGTAGTATCAGAGAAACCGGGGAGCTGTTTTTT. This codes for CASSIRETGELFF. Together with reference TRBV19 and TRBJ2-2, the CDR3 gives the full variable domain: DGGITQSPKYLFRKEGQNVTLSCEQNLNHDAMYWYRQDPGQGLRLIYYSQIVNDFQKGDIAEGYSVSREKKESFPLTVTSAQKNPTAFYLCASSIRETGELFFGEGSRLTVL.

This clonotype has at least ten counts. The rearrangement uses TRBV11-2 and TRBJ2-7, with D unresolved. CDR1 and CDR2 from the germline V gene are SGHAT and FQNNGV. V lost 5 bases to trimming and J lost 7 bases, with 15 bases between them. The CDR3 has 13 amino acids. The CDR3 loop is CASSAARTEEQYF. Written as DNA, the CDR3 is TGTGCCAGCAGCGCGGCCAGGACCGAGGAGCAGTACTTC.

This chain connects TRBV5-6 to TRBJ2-7; no clear D. CDR3 size: 14 residues. The germline CDR1 and CDR2 sequences are SGHDT and YYEEEE. V gave up 4 bases and J gave up 7 bases, with 18 bases separating them. CDR3: CASSLYRSVREQYF. CDR3 nucleotides: TGTGCCAGCAGCCTTTACAGATCAGTACGGGAGCAGTACTTC.

The V gene is TRBV5-1, the J gene TRBJ2-3; 8 nucleotides align to TRBD1. V was pared by 6 bases and J by 3 bases, with 12 bases of the junction left unmatched. The CDR3 has 16 residues. Germline V gives CDR1 SGHRS, CDR2 YFSETQ. CDR3 nucleotides: TGCGCCAGCATAAAGGACCCGGACAGGGCGACAGATACGCAGTATTTT. It codes for CASIKDPDRATDTQYF. Based on the CDR3 plus reference TRBV5-1 and TRBJ2-3, the full variable domain is KAGVTQTPRYLIKTRGQQVTLSCSPISGHRSVSWYQQTPGQGLQFLFEYFSETQRNKGNFPGRFSGRQFSNSRSEMNVSTLELGDSALYLCASIKDPDRATDTQYFGPGTRLTVL.

The V call is TRBV6-4, the J call TRBJ1-4; D is uncertain. The CDR3 extends over 14 amino acids. Germline V gives CDR1 MRHNA, CDR2 SNTAGT. Trimming cost V 0 bases and J 8 bases, with 10 bases left between them. CDR3 in amino acids: CASSDSGTGEKLFF. In DNA form, the CDR3 reads TGTGCCAGCAGTGACTCGGGAACCGGGGAAAAACTGTTTTTT.

The rearrangement links TRBV14 to TRBJ2-7; maybe TRBD1 (6 bases). Per the germline V gene, CDR1 is SGHDN and CDR2 is FVKESK. CDR3 length: 17 amino acids. Between the trimmed V and J ends, which lost 0 bases and 5 bases, there was a span of 20 bases. In DNA, the CDR3 is TGTGCCAGCAGCCAAGATGATGGGTCAGGGGTGGTCGACGAGCAGTACTTC. Its translation: CASSQDDGSGVVDEQYF.

The chain has TRBV29-1 and TRBJ2-1; D ambiguous. The CDR3 runs 12 residues. Germline-derived CDR1 and CDR2 are SQVTM and ANQGSEA. The CDR3 DNA reads TGCACCACTATCGAAACCTACAATGAGCAGTTCTTC. It translates to CTTIETYNEQFF.

This clonotype appeared once. The junction differs from germline at one of its ends, possibly a read error. The V and J genes are TRBV20-1 and TRBJ1-6; weak D call: TRBD1 (6 bases). CDR1 and CDR2 (germline): DFQATT, SNEGSKA (reference sequence). The CDR3 length is 15 residues. The CDR3 DNA reads as TGCAGTGCTGACAACAGGGAGAGAGCGAATTCACCCCCCCACTTT. Encoded protein: CSADNRERANSPPHF.

The genes are TRBV11-2 and TRBJ1-4; D is uncertain. This CDR3 region has 17 residues. The V end lost 2 bases, the J end lost 6 bases, and 19 bases lay between the germline ends. CDR1 and CDR2 (germline): SGHAT, FQNNGV. The DNA of the CDR3 is TGTGCCAGCAGCTTAATTGGACCGGGAAAAGTATATGAAAAACTGTTTTTT. Protein: CASSLIGPGKVYEKLFF.

The chain is built from TRBV7-7 and TRBJ2-7, with 9 nucleotides matching TRBD1. The germline V gene has CDR1 SSHAT and CDR2 FNYEAQ (reference sequence). J lost 2 bases, V lost 4 bases, and 12 bases had no gene match. CDR3 size: 17 residues. The CDR3 loop is CASSSTAGTGSTYEQYF. CDR3 nucleotide sequence: TGTGCCAGCAGCTCAACAGCCGGGACAGGGTCCACCTACGAGCAGTACTTC.

This clonotype was seen more than once but under ten times. The chain recombines TRBV4-3 with TRBJ1-6; TRBD1 might be the D (5 bases). The CDR3 runs to 17 residues. The germline V gene encodes CDR1 LGHNA and CDR2 YSLEER. The V end lost 0 bases, the J end lost 0 bases, and 9 bases lay between the germline ends. CDR3 sequence reads: CASSQDWGTSYNSPLHF. CDR3 bases: TGCGCCAGCAGCCAAGATTGGGGGACCTCCTATAATTCACCCCTCCACTTT.

The rearrangement links TRBV12-3 or TRBV12-4 to TRBJ2-7, with D possibly TRBD2 on 5 matching bases. CDR3 size: 14 residues. Trimming took off 5 bases at V and 0 bases at J, with 11 bases between the two ends. The CDR3 reads CASSPWEHSYEQYF. The CDR3 DNA reads TGTGCCAGCAGTCCTTGGGAGCACTCCTACGAGCAGTACTTC.